The source of this TCR beta chain is a study of cytomegalovirus exposure and HLA in healthy donors. Findings and limits, study-wide: CMV serostatus alone was available as immune exposure information.

Donors sampled were nominally healthy, though unrecorded immune exposures were likely. V was clipped by 2 bases and J by 6 bases; unmatched bases: 7. CDR1 MNHEY and CDR2 SVGAGI come from the germline V gene. The CDR3 spans 14 residues. The PCR had 60 Vbeta and 13 Jbeta primers. Sequencing used immunoSEQ multiplex PCR; TCRdb keeps in-frame clones, though not all of them. The sample yields about 160,000 clones, approximately 79% seen once. Concerning this clone: The target antigen is unknown.

Sequenced sample: PBMCs. The receptor's source is a man aged 40-49 years in good health and CMV-seropositive. This chain joins TRBV6-5 and TRBJ2-7, with 7 bases fitting TRBD1. The CDR3, as DNA: TGTGCCAGCAGTTACCTCAGGGACAGAAGCGAGCAGTACTTC. Its protein is CASSYLRDRSEQYF.